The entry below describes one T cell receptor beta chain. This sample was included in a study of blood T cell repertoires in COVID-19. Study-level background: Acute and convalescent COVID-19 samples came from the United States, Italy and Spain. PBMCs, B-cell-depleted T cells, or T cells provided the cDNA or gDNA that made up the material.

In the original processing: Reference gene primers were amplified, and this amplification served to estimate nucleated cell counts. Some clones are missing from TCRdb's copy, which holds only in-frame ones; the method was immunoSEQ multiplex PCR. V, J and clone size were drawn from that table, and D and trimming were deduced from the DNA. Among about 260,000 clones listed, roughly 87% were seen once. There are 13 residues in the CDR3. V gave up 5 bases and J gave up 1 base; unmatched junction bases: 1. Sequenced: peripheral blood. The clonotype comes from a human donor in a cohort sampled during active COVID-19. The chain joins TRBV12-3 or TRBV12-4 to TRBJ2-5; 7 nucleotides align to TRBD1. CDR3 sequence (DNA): TGTGCCAGCAGTGGGACAGTCCAAGAGACCCAGTACTTC. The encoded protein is CASSGTVQETQYF.